Shown below are 6 T cell receptor beta chains from a single sample sequenced in a study of TET2 disruption in CD19-targeted CAR T cells. No antigen has been assigned to these receptors. Stated treatment: autologous CTL019 cells: CD19 CAR with 4-1BB and CD3 zeta domains. This table comes from immunoSEQ multiplex PCR, and its TCRdb copy is limited to in-frame clones, with some not included. The table for this sample gives around 27,000 clones. Here the sequenced sample was CD8- CAR+ T cells sorted from cultured blood T cells, taken for CD19 CAR T cell therapy. Documented subset: CD8-negative CAR-positive T cells from the infusion product. These receptor sequences come from a man between 65 and 85 years old with chronic lymphocytic leukemia.

As to this clone: The sequenced fragment ends 3 residues before the CDR3 boundary, so the rest is inferred from the germline J gene. This sample also contains other DNA sequences that code for the same CDR3. The chain carries TRBV6-1 and TRBJ1-2, with 8 bases identical to TRBD1. From germline, CDR1 is MNHNS and CDR2 SASEGT. The CDR3 loop spans 14 amino acids. CDR3 bases read: TGTGCCAGCAGTGAAGAGGCAGGGGGCGCTGGT. Translated: CASSEEAGGAG. The whole CDR3 reads CASSEEAGGAGYTF.

As concerns this clone: The observed sequence ends 3 residues before the CDR3 terminus, with the missing tail filled in from the germline J gene. The chain carries TRBV20-1 and TRBJ1-1, with TRBD1 identical over 10 bases. CDR1 DFQATT and CDR2 SNEGSKA come from the germline V gene (reference sequence). This CDR3 contains 15 residues. V lost 4 bases, J lost 0 bases, and 5 bases stayed unmatched. CDR3 loop: CSANRDRGMNTEAFF. The covered CDR3 bases are TGCAGTGCTAACCGGGACAGGGGCATGAACACTGAA.

Concerning this clone: The missing CDR3 end, 3 residues past where the read stops, is filled in from the germline J gene. The chain employs TRBV7-9 and TRBJ2-1; tentative D call: TRBD2 (6 bases). Germline CDR1 and CDR2: SEHNR and FQNEAQ (reference sequence). The CDR3 loop spans 13 amino acids. V shed 11 bases and J shed 0 bases, with 11 bases lying between them. The CDR3 loop is CARGGSSYNEQFF. The part of the CDR3 DNA that was read is TGTGCCCGGGGAGGTAGCTCCTACAATGAG.

A remark on this clone: The sequence runs out 3 residues before the end of the CDR3; the remainder is reconstructed from the germline J gene. The V and J genes are TRBV6-2 or TRBV6-3 and TRBJ1-2, with a tentative D call TRBD1 (5 bases). This CDR3 is built from 13 residues. Germline-derived CDR1 and CDR2 are MNHEY and SVGEGT. Here the CDR3 reads CASSYLKTDTYTF. The part of the CDR3 DNA that was read is TGTGCCAGCAGTTACTTGAAGACAGATACC.

CDR3 loop: CSVVQGVDQPQHF. The part of the CDR3 DNA that was read is TGCAGCGTTGTTCAGGGGGTGGATCAGCCC. This chain links TRBV29-1 with TRBJ1-5, with 7 bases that match TRBD1. The read stops 3 residues short of the end of the CDR3; the missing end is completed from the germline J gene. CDR3 size: 13 residues. Germline V gene sequence: CDR1 SQVTM, CDR2 ANQGSEA. V shed 4 bases and J 5 bases; nucleotides not matched to a gene: 5.

CDR3 DNA (partial): TGTGCCAGCAGTGAAGCGCTTCAGGGGGCCGCTGGC. It encodes CASSEALQGAAG. The full CDR3 is CASSEALQGAAGYTF. The chain links TRBV2 to TRBJ1-2; 8 bases fit TRBD1. The sequence runs out 3 residues before the end of the CDR3; the remainder is reconstructed from the germline J gene. The CDR3 covers 15 residues. V lost 0 bases, J lost 7 bases, and 7 bases stayed unmatched. Germline V gene sequence: CDR1 SNHLY, CDR2 FYNNEI. The variable domain in full, with the rest retrieved from reference TRBV2 and TRBJ1-2, is EPEVTQTPSHQVTQMGQEVILRCVPISNHLYFYWYRQILGQKVEFLVSFYNNEISEKSEIFDDQFSVERPDGSNFTLKIRSTKLEDSAMYFCASSEALQGAAGYTFGSGTRLTVV.